This T cell receptor (beta chain) stems from a study of OX40 agonist ivuxolimab in advanced cancers. Findings of the study overall: Clonal expansion was seen in CD4+ and CD8+ blood T cells by week 6 at 0.1 to 3.0 mg/kg.

CDR1 LNHDA and CDR2 SQIVND come from the germline V gene (reference sequence). The CDR3 spans 16 residues. Trimming at V came to 4 bases and at J to 5 bases, leaving 9 bases not matched to a gene. Here immunoSEQ multiplex PCR was the method, and the copy in TCRdb shows in-frame clones only, minus some. Of around 55,000 clones listed, about 89% are singletons. Notes on this clone: Its target is not known.

The genes are TRBV19 and TRBJ2-2, with 8 bases fitting TRBD1. The source is an adult with an advanced solid tumor such as melanoma, head and neck, liver or kidney cancer. The specimen was CD4+ or CD8+ T cells sorted from blood, collected in a trial of the OX40 agonist ivuxolimab. DNA for the CDR3: TGTGCCAGTAGTACCGAGGACAGGGTGGAGACCGGGGAGCTGTTTTTT. It yields the protein CASSTEDRVETGELFF.